The 2 T cell receptor beta chains given below trace back to one sample, sequenced in a study of blood T cell repertoires in COVID-19. Repertoires were generated with immunoSEQ multiplex PCR, while TCRdb's copy carries only in-frame clones and drops some. Among 200,000 to 250,000 clones listed, 75% to 90% were seen once. What was sequenced was peripheral blood. All receptors derive from a woman in her 40s with acute or convalescent COVID-19.

The chain joins TRBV19 to TRBJ1-5, with 7 bases identical to TRBD1. Looked up from germline, CDR1 is LNHDA and CDR2 is SQIVND (reference sequence). CDR3 size: 17 residues. The trim removed 1 base at V and 0 bases at J, leaving 6 bases unmatched. CDR3 sequence: CASSIVPGTDSNQPQHF. In nucleotides, the CDR3 is TGTGCCAGTAGTATAGTCCCCGGGACAGATAGCAATCAGCCCCAGCATTTT. Variable domain in full (rest from reference TRBV19 and TRBJ1-5): DGGITQSPKYLFRKEGQNVTLSCEQNLNHDAMYWYRQDPGQGLRLIYYSQIVNDFQKGDIAEGYSVSREKKESFPLTVTSAQKNPTAFYLCASSIVPGTDSNQPQHFGDGTRLSIL.

The V and J genes are TRBV3-1 (or the pseudogene TRBV3-2) and TRBJ2-3; D may be TRBD1 (5 bases). The V end lost 4 bases, the J end lost 0 bases, and 17 bases lay between the germline ends. CDR3 size: 17 residues. Germline assignment: CDR1 LGHDT and CDR2 YNNKEL (reference sequence). CDR3 bases: TGTGCCAGCAGCCGCCGATTCCGGACACCTAGCACAGATACGCAGTATTTT. It yields the protein CASSRRFRTPSTDTQYF.